The clone carrying this T cell receptor beta chain was recorded many times. The germline V gene encodes CDR1 MGHDK and CDR2 SYGVNS. The length of the CDR3 is 14 residues. The trim removed 4 bases at V and 5 bases at J, leaving 2 bases unmatched. The entry originates in a study of response to subunit inactivated influenza vaccine. MiXCR was run by TCRdb on the RT-PCR reads, yielding one entry per CDR3 protein. Among just under 550,000 distinct CDR3 sequences listed, approximately 24% were seen once. The same data also went into a second study, on T cells expressing NK-cell markers. As that report states: Beta-chain TCR cDNA was generated via 5'RACE template switching with UMIs. Seven of the eight sequenced donors were classified as HCMV-seropositive, and one was classified as seronegative.

The receptor was derived from a man in his fifties who received an inactivated influenza vaccine. Sequenced material: CD4+ T cells sorted from PBMCs, taken about 11 days after vaccination. The gene calls are TRBV25-1 and TRBJ1-6; 7 nucleotides match TRBD1. The CDR3 region has the DNA TGTGCCAGCAGTGCGGGACAGCATAATTCACCCCTCCACTTT. Amino acid sequence: CASSAGQHNSPLHF.